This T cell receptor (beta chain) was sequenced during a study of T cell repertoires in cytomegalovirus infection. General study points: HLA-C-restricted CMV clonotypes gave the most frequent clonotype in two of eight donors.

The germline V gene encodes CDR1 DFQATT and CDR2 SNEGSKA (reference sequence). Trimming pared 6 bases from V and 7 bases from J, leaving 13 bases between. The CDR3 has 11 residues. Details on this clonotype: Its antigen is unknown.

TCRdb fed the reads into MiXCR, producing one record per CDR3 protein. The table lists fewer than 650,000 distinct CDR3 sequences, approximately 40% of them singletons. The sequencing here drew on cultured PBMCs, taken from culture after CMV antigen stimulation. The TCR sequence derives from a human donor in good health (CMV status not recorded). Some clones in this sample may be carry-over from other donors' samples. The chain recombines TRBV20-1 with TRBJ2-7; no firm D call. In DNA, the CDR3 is TGCAGTGCCTTCAGGCAATTGGAGCAGTACTTC. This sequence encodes CSAFRQLEQYF.